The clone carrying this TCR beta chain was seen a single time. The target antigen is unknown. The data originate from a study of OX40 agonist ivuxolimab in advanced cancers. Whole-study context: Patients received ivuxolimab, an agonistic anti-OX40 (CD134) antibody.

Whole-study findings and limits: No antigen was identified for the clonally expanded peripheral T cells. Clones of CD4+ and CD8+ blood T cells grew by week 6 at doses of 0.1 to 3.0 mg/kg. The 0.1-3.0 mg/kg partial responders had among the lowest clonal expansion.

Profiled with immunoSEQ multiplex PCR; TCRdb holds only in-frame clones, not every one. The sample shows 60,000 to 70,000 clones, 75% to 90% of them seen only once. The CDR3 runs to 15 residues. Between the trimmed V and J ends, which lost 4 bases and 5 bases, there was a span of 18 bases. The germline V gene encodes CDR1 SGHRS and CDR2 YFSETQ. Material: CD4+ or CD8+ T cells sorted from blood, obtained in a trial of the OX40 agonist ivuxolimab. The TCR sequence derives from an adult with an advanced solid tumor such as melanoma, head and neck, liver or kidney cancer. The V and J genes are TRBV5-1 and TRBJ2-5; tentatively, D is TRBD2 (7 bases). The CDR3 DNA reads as TGCGCCAGCAGCCTAGGGGGGGCAAAAAGGGAGACCCAGTACTTC. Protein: CASSLGGAKRETQYF.